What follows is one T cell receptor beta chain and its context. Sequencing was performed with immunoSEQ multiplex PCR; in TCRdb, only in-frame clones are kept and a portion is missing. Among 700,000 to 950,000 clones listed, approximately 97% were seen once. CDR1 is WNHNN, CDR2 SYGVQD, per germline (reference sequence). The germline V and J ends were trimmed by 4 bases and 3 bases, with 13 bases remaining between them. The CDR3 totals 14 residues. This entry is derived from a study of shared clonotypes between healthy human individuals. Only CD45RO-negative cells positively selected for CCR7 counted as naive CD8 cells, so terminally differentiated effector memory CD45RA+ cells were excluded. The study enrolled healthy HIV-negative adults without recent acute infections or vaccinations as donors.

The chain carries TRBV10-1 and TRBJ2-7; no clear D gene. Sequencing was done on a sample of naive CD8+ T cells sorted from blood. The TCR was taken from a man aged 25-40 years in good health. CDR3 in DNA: TGCGCCAGCAGTGGGCAGGCCGACATCTACGAGCAGTACTTC. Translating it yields CASSGQADIYEQYF.